The 5 T cell receptor beta chains in this list originate from one sample, sequenced in a study of T-cell reconstitution after alpha-beta-depleted transplantation in children. Unique molecular identifiers were used to barcode this TCRbeta library. MiXCR, run by TCRdb on the PCR reads, gives a single entry per CDR3 protein. The sample has roughly 120,000 distinct CDR3 sequences; 20% to 25% are singletons. The specimen was PBMCs, mostly from graft donor cells, collected 180 days after TCRalphabeta/CD19-depleted stem cell transplant. These receptors were obtained from a male patient between 2 and 10 years old who had a stem cell transplant for chronic granulomatous disease, so the T cells may come from the graft donor.

There are many counts of this clonotype. V is TRBV5-5 and J is TRBJ1-4; weak D call: TRBD1 (6 bases). The CDR3 consists of 17 residues. V lost 4 bases to trimming and J lost 5 bases, with 21 bases between them. CDR1 SGHKS and CDR2 YYEKEE come from the germline V gene (reference sequence). CDR3 in amino acids: CASSPIGGRGTNEKLFF. CDR3 nucleotide sequence: TGTGCCAGCAGCCCTATCGGGGGGCGAGGGACGAATGAAAAACTGTTTTTT.

The chain uses TRBV2 and TRBJ2-1; D is possibly TRBD1 (5 bases). The CDR3 runs 12 residues. Germline CDR1 SNHLY, CDR2 FYNNEI. With 6 bases removed from V and 10 bases from J, the gap between germline ends came to 13 bases. CDR3 nucleotide sequence: TGTGCCAGCAGCGCGCAGGGATTCGAGCAGTTCTTC. Translating it yields CASSAQGFEQFF.

This clonotype was observed at least ten times. The chain employs TRBV27 and TRBJ2-7; the D call may be TRBD1 or TRBD2 (6 bases each). The CDR3 runs to 16 residues. V was shortened by 3 bases and J by 6 bases, with 21 bases between the two germline ends. The V gene's germline CDR1 is MNHEY and CDR2 SMNVEV (reference sequence). CDR3 sequence: CASSFLSVGGEGEQYF. The CDR3 DNA follows: TGTGCCAGCAGTTTTCTCAGTGTGGGGGGCGAGGGCGAGCAGTACTTC.

This clonotype has more than one count but fewer than ten. The genes are TRBV27 and TRBJ2-3; 12 bases align to TRBD1. CDR3 length equals 16 residues. Germline assignment: CDR1 MNHEY and CDR2 SMNVEV (reference sequence). With V trimmed by 4 bases and J by 6 bases, 8 bases remained unmatched. The CDR3: CASSSPGTGGEDTQYF. Here the CDR3 DNA reads TGTGCCAGCAGTTCCCCCGGGACAGGGGGCGAGGATACGCAGTATTTT.

This clonotype occurred a few times. The V call is TRBV6-5, the J call TRBJ2-7; D is possibly TRBD1 (6 bases). The V end lost 3 bases, the J end lost 2 bases, and 11 bases lay between the germline ends. Per the germline V gene, CDR1 is MNHEY and CDR2 is SVGAGI. The length of the CDR3 is 14 residues. The CDR3 sequence: CASSYLQGTYEQYF. DNA of the CDR3: TGTGCCAGCAGTTATTTACAGGGCACCTACGAGCAGTACTTC.